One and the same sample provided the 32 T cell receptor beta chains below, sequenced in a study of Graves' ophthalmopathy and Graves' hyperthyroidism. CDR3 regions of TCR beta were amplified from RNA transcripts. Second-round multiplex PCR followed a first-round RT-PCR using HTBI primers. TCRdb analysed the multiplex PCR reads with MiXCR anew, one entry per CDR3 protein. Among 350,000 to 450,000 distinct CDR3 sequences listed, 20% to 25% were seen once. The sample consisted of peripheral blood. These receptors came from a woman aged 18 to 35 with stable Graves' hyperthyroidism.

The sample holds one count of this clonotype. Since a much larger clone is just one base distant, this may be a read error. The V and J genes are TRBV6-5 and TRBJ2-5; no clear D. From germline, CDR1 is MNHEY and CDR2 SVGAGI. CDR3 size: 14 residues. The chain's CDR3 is CAISNQQVLETQYF. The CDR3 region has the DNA TGTGCCATCAGTAACCAACAAGTTTTGGAGACCCAGTACTTC.

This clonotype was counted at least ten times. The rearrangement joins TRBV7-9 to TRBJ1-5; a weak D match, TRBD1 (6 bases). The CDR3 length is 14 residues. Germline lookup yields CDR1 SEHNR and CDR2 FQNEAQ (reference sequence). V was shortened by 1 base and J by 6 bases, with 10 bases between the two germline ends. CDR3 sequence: CASSLGAGAQPQHF. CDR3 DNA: TGTGCCAGCAGCTTAGGGGCAGGGGCTCAGCCCCAGCATTTT.

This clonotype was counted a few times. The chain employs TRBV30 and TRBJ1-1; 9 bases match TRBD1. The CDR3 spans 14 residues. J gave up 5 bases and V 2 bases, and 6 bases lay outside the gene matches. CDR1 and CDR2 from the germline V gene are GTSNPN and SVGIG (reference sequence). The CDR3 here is CAWSLTGGYTEAFF. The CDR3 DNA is TGTGCCTGGAGTTTAACAGGGGGCTATACTGAAGCTTTCTTT.

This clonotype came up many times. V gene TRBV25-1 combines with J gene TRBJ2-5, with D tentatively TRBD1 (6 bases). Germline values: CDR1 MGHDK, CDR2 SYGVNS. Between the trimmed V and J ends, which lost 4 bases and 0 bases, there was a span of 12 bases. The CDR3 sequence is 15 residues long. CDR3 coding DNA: TGTGCCAGCAGTGGCCCTGACAGGCACCAAGAGACCCAGTACTTC. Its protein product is CASSGPDRHQETQYF.

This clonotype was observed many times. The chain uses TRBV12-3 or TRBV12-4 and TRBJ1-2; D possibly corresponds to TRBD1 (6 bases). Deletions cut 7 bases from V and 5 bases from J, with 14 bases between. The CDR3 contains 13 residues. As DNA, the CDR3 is TGTGCCAGCAACCCGACAGGATTTTATGGCTACACCTTC. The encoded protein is CASNPTGFYGYTF.

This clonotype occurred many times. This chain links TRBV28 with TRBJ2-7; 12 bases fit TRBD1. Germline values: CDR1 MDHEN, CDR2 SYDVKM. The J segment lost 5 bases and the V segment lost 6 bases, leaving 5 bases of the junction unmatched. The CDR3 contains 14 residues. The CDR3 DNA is TGTGCCAGCAGGACCGGGACAGGGGGCCACGAGCAGTACTTC. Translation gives CASRTGTGGHEQYF.

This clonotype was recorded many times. CDR3 sequence reads: CASSEWEGEQETQYF. The CDR3, as DNA: TGTGCCAGCAGTGAATGGGAAGGTGAACAAGAGACCCAGTACTTC. This sequence joins TRBV2 and TRBJ2-5; D is ambiguous. Germline assignment: CDR1 SNHLY and CDR2 FYNNEI. V was trimmed by 2 bases and J by 2 bases, leaving 12 bases between them. CDR3 length equals 15 residues.

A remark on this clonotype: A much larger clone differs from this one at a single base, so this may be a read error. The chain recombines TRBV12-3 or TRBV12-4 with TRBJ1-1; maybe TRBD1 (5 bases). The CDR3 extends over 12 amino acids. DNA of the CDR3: TGTGCCAGCAGTTTTACAGGCACTGAAGCTTGCTTT. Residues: CASSFTGTEACF.

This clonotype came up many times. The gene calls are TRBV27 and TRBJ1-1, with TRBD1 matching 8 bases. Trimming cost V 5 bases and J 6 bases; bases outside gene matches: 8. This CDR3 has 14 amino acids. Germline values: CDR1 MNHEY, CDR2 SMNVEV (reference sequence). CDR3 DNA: TGTGCCAGCAGTCCCGGAGACAGGGGTGCTGAAGCTTTCTTT. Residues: CASSPGDRGAEAFF.

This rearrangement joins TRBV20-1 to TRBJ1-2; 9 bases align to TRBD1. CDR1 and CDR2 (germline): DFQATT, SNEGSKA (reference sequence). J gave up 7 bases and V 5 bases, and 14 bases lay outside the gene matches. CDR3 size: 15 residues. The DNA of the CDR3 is TGCAGTGCTCGCCCGGGACAGGGTAGAGTGAGTGGCTACACCTTC. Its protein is CSARPGQGRVSGYTF.

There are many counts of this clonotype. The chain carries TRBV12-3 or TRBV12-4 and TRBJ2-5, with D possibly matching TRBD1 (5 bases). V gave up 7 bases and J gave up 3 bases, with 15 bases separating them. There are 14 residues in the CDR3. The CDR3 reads CASTSDIFEETQYF. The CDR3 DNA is TGTGCCAGCACCTCGGACATTTTCGAAGAGACCCAGTACTTC.

The CDR3 reads CASSILSDTEAFF. The CDR3 nucleotides read TGTGCCAGCAGTATACTATCGGACACTGAAGCTTTCTTT. The V gene is TRBV2, the J gene TRBJ1-1, with no clear D. CDR1 is SNHLY, CDR2 FYNNEI, per germline. The CDR3 length is 13 residues. V lost 5 bases and J 3 bases, leaving 10 bases between the germline ends.

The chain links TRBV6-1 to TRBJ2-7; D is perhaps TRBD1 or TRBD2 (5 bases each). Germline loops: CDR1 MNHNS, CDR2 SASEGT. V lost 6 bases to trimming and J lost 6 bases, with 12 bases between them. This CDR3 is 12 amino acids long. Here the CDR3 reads CASSRAGTEQYF. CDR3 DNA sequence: TGTGCCAGCAGCCGGGCAGGGACCGAGCAGTACTTC.

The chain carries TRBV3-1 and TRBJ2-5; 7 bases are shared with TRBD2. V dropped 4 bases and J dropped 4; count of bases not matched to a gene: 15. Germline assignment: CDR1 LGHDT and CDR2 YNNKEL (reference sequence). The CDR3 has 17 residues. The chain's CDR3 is CASSLQRGRASTETQYF. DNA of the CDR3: TGTGCCAGCAGCCTCCAACGGGGGAGGGCGAGTACAGAGACCCAGTACTTC.

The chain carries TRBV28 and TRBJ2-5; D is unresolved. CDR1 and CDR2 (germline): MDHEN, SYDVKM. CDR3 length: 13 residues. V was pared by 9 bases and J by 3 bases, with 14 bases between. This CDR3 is CASTSGVKETQYF. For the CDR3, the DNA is TGTGCCAGTACGAGTGGGGTGAAAGAGACCCAGTACTTC.

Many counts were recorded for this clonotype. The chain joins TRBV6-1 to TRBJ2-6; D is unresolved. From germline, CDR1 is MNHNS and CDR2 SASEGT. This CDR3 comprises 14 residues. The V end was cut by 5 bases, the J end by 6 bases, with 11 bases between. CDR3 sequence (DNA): TGTGCCAGCAGTCCTCATGGGGAGGCCAACGTCCTGACTTTC. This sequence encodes CASSPHGEANVLTF.

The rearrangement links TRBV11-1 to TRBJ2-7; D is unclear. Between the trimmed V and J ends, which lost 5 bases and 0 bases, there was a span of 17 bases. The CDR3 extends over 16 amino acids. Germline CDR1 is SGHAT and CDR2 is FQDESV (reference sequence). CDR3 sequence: CASSLSFCLASYEQYF. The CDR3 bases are TGTGCCAGCAGCCTCTCTTTTTGCTTGGCCTCCTACGAGCAGTACTTC.

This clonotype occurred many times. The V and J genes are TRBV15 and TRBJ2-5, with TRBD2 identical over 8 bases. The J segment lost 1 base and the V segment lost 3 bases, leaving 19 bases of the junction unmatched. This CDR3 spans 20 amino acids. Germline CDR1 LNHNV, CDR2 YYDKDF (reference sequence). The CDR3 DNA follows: TGTGCCACCAGCAGGACACAACCTACATTGACTAGCGCATTCCAAGAGACCCAGTACTTC. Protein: CATSRTQPTLTSAFQETQYF.

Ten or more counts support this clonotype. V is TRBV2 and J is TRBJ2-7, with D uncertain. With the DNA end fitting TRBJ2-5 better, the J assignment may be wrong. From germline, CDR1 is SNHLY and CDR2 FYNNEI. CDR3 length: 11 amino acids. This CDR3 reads CASSESETQYF. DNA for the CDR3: TGTGCCAGCAGTGAATCCGAGACCCAGTACTTC.

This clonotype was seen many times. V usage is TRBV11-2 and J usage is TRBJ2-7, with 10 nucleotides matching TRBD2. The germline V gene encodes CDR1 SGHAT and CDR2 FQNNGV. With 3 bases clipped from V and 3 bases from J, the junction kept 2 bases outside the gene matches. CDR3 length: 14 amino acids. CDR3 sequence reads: CASSLSGRDYEQYF. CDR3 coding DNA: TGTGCCAGCAGCTTGAGCGGGAGGGACTACGAGCAGTACTTC.

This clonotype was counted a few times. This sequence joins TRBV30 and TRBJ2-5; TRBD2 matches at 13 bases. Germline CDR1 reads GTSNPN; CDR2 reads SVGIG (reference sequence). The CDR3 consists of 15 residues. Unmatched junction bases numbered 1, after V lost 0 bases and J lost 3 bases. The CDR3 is CAWSVTSGRKETQYF. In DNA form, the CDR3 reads TGTGCCTGGAGTGTGACTAGCGGGAGGAAAGAGACCCAGTACTTC.

CDR3 bases: TGTGCCAGCAGTTTACATCCGAGGAACACTGAAGCTTTCTTT. Protein: CASSLHPRNTEAFF. V gene TRBV6-5 combines with J gene TRBJ1-1; D gene uncertain. V lost 4 bases and J 1 base, leaving 10 bases between the germline ends. The CDR3 spans 14 residues. Germline loops: CDR1 MNHEY, CDR2 SVGAGI.

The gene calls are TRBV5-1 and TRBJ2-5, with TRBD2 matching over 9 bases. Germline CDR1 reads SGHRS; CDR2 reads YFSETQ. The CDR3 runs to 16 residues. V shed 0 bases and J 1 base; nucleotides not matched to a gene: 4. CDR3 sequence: CASSLAGTSLQETQYF. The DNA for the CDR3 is TGCGCCAGCAGCTTGGCCGGGACTAGCCTCCAAGAGACCCAGTACTTC.

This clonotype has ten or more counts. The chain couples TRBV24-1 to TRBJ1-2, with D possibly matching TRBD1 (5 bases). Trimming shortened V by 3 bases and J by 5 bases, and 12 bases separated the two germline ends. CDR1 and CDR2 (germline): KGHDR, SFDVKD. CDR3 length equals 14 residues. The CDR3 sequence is CATSDQDNHYGYTF. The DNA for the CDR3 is TGTGCCACCAGTGATCAGGACAACCATTATGGCTACACCTTC.

CDR3 DNA: TGTGCCAGCAGCTCAAGGGGACAGATTAACACTGAAGCTTTCTTT. It codes for CASSSRGQINTEAFF. This chain connects TRBV6-1 to TRBJ1-1; 7 bases are a match to TRBD1. CDR1 is MNHNS, CDR2 SASEGT, per germline. V shed 6 bases and J 2 bases; nucleotides not matched to a gene: 9. The CDR3 runs 15 residues.

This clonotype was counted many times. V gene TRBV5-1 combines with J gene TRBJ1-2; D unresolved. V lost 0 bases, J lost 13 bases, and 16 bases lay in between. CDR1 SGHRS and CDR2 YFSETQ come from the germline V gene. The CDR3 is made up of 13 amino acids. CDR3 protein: CASSLASGRTGTF. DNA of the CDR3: TGCGCCAGCAGCTTGGCCTCCGGACGGACGGGCACCTTC.

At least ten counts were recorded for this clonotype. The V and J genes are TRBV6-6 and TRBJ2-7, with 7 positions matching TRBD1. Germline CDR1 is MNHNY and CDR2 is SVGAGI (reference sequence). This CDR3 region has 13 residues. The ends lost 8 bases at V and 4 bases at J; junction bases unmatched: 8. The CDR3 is CASRGDSIYEQYF. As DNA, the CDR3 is TGTGCCAGCCGAGGGGACAGTATTTACGAGCAGTACTTC.

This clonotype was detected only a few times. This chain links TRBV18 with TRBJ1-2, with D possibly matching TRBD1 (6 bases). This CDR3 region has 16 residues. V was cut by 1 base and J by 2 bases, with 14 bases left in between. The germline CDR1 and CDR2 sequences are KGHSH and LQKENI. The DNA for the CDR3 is TGTGCCAGCTCACCACTTGACAGGAATTTGAACTATGGCTACACCTTC. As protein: CASSPLDRNLNYGYTF.

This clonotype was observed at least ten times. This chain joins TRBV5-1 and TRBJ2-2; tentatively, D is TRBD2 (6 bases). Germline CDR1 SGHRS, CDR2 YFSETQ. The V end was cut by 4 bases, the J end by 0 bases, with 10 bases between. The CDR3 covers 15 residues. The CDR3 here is CASSTGTSNTGELFF. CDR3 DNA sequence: TGCGCCAGCAGCACCGGGACTTCGAACACCGGGGAGCTGTTTTTT.

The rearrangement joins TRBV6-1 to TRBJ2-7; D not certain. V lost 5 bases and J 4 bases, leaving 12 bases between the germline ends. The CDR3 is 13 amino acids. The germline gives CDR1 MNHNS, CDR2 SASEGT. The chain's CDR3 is CASSPDVGYEQYF. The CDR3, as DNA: TGTGCCAGCAGTCCCGACGTGGGGTACGAGCAGTACTTC.

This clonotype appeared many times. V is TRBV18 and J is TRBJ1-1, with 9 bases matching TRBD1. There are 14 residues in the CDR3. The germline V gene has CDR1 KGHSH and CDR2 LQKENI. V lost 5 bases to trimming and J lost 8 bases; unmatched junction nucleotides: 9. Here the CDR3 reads CASSSSDRGREAFF. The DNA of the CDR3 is TGTGCCAGCTCATCCTCGGACAGGGGCCGCGAAGCTTTCTTT.

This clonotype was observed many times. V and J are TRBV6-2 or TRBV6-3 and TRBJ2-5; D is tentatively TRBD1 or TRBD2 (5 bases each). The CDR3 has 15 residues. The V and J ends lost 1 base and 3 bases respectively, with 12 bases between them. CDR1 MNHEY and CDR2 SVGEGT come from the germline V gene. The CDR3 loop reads CASSYWGNGEETQYF. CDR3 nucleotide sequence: TGTGCCAGCAGTTACTGGGGGAATGGCGAAGAGACCCAGTACTTC.